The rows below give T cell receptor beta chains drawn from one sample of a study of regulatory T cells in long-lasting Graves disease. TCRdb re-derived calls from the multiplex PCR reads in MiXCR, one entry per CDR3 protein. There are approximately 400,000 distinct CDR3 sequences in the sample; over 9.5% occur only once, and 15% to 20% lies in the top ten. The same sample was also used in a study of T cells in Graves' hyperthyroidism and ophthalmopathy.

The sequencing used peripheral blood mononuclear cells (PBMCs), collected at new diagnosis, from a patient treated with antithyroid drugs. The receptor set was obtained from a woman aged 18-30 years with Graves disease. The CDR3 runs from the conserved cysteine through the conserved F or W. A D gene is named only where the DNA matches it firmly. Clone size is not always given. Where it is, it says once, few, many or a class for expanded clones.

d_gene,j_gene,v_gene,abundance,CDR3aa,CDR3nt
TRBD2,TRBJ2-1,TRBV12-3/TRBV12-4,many,CASRETSGRSSYNEQFF,TGTGCCAGCAGGGAAACTAGCGGGAGAAGCTCCTACAATGAGCAGTTCTTC
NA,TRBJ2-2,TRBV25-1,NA,CASSDPPGAGNTGELFF,TGTGCCAGCAGTGACCCCCCTGGGGCCGGTAACACCGGGGAGCTGTTTTTT
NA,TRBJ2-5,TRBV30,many,CAWSVRDMQETQYF,TGTGCCTGGAGTGTGAGGGACATGCAAGAGACCCAGTACTTC
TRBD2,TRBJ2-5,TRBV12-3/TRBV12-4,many,CASSSSGGNIETQYF,TGTGCCAGCAGTTCTAGCGGGGGGAACATAGAGACCCAGTACTTC
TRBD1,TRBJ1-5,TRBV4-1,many,CASSQGTGGFDQPQHF,TGCGCCAGCAGCCAAGGGACAGGGGGCTTCGATCAGCCCCAGCATTTT
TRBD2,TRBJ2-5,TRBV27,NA,CASSSRLAGTQETQYF,TGTGCCAGCAGTTCTAGACTAGCGGGGACCCAAGAGACCCAGTACTTC
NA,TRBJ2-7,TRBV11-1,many,CASSVDREWYEQYF,TGTGCCAGCAGCGTTGACAGAGAATGGTACGAGCAGTACTTC
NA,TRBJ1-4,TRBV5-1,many,CASSRQNFNEKLFF,TGCGCCAGCAGCCGACAAAACTTTAATGAAAAACTGTTTTTT
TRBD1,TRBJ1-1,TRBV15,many,CATSREFGTGRAFF,TGTGCCACCAGCAGAGAGTTTGGGACAGGGCGAGCTTTCTTT
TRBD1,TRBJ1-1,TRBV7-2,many,CASSLAWTGRNTEAFF,TGTGCCAGCAGCTTAGCTTGGACAGGAAGGAACACTGAAGCTTTCTTT
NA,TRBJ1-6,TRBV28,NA,CASSFGRTNNSPLHF,TGTGCCAGCAGTTTTGGGCGGACCAATAATTCACCCCTCCACTTT
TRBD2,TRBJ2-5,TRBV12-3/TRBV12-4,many,CASSYNSGGKQETQYF,TGTGCCAGCAGCTACAATAGCGGGGGGAAGCAAGAGACCCAGTACTTC
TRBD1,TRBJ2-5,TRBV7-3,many,CASSSGTGAETQYF,TGTGCCAGCAGCTCGGGGACAGGGGCAGAGACCCAGTACTTC
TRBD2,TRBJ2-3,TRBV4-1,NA,CASSQALAGTDTQYF,TGCGCCAGCAGCCAAGCTCTAGCGGGTACAGATACGCAGTATTTT
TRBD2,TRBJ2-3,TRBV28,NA,CASSSSGLSTDTQYF,TGTGCCAGCAGCAGTAGCGGGCTTAGCACAGATACGCAGTATTTT
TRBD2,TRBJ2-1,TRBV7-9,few,CASSLPTAPSGRRTYNEQFF,TGTGCCAGCAGTTTGCCGACAGCACCTAGCGGAAGGAGGACCTACAATGAGCAGTTCTTC
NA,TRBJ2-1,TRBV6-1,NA,CASRRFGASSYNEQFF,TGTGCCAGCAGAAGGTTTGGTGCTAGCTCCTACAATGAGCAGTTCTTC
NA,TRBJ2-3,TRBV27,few,CASSSGPRENTDTQYF,TGTGCCAGCAGTTCGGGCCCCAGGGAAAACACAGATACGCAGTATTTT
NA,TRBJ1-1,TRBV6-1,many,CATLLSGKNTEAFF,TGTGCCACCCTGCTATCAGGGAAGAACACTGAAGCTTTCTTT
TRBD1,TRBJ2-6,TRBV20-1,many,CSARALFRDRDSGANVLTF,TGCAGTGCTAGAGCACTTTTTAGGGACAGGGACTCTGGGGCCAACGTCCTGACTTTC
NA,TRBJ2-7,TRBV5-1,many,CASSLGDESPLHEQYF,TGCGCCAGCAGCTTGGGGGATGAAAGCCCTCTCCACGAGCAGTACTTC
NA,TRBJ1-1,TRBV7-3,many,CASSLGDPWNTEAFF,TGTGCCAGCAGCTTAGGGGACCCCTGGAACACTGAAGCTTTCTTT
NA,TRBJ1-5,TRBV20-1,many,CSAEQRGRSYNQPQHF,TGCAGTGCTGAACAACGGGGGCGCTCGTACAATCAGCCCCAGCATTTT
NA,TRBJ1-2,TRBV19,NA,CASTFQGPRFYGYTF,TGTGCCAGTACGTTTCAGGGACCTAGATTCTATGGCTACACCTTC
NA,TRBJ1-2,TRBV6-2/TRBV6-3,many,CASSYSKELYGYTF,TGTGCCAGCAGTTATTCGAAGGAGCTCTATGGCTACACCTTC
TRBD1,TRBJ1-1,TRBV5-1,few,CASSRFRTGGRGTEAFF,TGCGCCAGCAGCCGGTTCCGGACAGGGGGTAGGGGCACTGAAGCTTTCTTT
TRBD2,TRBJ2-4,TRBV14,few,CASSQGLRGLARDEAKNIQYF,TGTGCCAGCAGCCAGGGTCTCCGGGGACTAGCGCGAGATGAAGCCAAAAACATTCAGTACTTC
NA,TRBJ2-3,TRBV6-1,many,CASRRGGSTDTQYF,TGTGCCAGCAGACGCGGTGGCAGCACAGATACGCAGTATTTT
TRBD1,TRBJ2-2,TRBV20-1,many,CSASPGTVNTGELFF,TGCAGTGCGTCCCCCGGGACAGTAAACACCGGGGAGCTGTTTTTT
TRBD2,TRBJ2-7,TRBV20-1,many,CSAGLAGRLRPYEQYF,TGCAGTGCAGGACTAGCGGGGAGACTCCGACCGTACGAGCAGTACTTC
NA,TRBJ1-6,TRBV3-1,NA,CASSQDSSTQGGRGSPLHF,TGTGCCAGCAGCCAAGATTCCTCGACCCAGGGAGGTAGGGGATCACCCCTCCACTTT
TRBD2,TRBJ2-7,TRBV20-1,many,CSGLAGEFSYEQYF,TGCAGTGGCCTAGCGGGAGAGTTCTCCTACGAGCAGTACTTC
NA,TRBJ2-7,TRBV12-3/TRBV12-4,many,CASGQYGDEQYF,TGTGCCAGCGGCCAATACGGGGACGAGCAGTACTTC
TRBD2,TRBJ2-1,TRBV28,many,CASSLAGFSYNEQFF,TGTGCCAGCAGCCTAGCGGGCTTCTCCTACAATGAGCAGTTCTTC
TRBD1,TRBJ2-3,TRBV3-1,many,CASSQVAGTEQYF,TGTGCCAGCAGCCAAGTGGCTGGGACAGAGCAGTATTTT